This T cell receptor (beta chain) was identified during a study of human T cells and chemical hapten exposure. Study summary: Alopecia universalis, totalis or areata was present in patients who were mostly female. Study-level results: TCRs above 1 in 1000 frequency did not change with DPC sensitization.

Each CDR3 protein gets one entry after TCRdb re-called the RACE reads with MiXCR. The table shows 380,000 or so distinct CDR3 sequences, with around 4.8% occurring only once. This clonotype has more than one count but fewer than ten. What it recognizes is unknown. The CDR3 extends over 17 amino acids. Germline values: CDR1 SGHRS, CDR2 YFSETQ. Unmatched junction bases numbered 13, after V lost 4 bases and J lost 4 bases. Sample time point: patch test 1, 2 weeks after DPC sensitization. Indicated treatment: therapeutic diphenylcyclopropenone sensitization with weekly scalp DPC. This chain connects TRBV5-1 to TRBJ2-1, with 8 bases matching TRBD2. Material: whole blood, obtained in connection with sensitization to the hapten diphenylcyclopropenone (DPC). This TCR came from a woman aged 50 to 60 with alopecia areata. Some clones in this sample may be carry-over from other donors' samples. CDR3 in amino acids: CASSEGGGHLGYNEQFF. The CDR3 coding sequence is TGCGCCAGCAGCGAGGGCGGGGGGCACCTGGGTTACAATGAGCAGTTCTTC.